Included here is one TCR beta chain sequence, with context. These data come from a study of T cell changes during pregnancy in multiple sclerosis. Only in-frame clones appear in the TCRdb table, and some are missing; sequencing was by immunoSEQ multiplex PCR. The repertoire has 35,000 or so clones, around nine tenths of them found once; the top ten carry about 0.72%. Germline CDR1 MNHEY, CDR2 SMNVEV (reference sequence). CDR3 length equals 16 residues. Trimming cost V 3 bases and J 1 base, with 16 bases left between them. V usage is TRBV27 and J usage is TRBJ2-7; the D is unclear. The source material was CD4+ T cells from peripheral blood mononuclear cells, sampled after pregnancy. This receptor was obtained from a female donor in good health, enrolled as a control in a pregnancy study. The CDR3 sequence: CASSFWSPTSSYEQYF. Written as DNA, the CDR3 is TGTGCCAGCAGTTTTTGGAGCCCCACCTCTTCCTACGAGCAGTACTTC.